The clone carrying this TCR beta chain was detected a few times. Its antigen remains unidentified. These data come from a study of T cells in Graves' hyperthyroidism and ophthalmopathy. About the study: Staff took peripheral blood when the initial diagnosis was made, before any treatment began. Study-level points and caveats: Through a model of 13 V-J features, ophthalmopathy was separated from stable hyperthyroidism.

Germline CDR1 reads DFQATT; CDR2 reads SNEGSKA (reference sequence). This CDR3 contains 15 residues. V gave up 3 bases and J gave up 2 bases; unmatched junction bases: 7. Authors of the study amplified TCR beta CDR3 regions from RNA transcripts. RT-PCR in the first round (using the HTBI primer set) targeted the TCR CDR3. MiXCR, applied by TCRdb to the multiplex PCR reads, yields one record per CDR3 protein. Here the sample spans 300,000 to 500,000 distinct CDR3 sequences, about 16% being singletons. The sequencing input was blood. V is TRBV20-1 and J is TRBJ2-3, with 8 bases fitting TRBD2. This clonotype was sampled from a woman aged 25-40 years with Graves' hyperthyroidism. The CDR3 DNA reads TGCAGTGCTAGTAGCCTAGCGGGTAACACAGATACGCAGTATTTT. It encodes CSASSLAGNTDTQYF.